The TCR beta chain described here comes from a study of T cells in Graves' hyperthyroidism and ophthalmopathy (dated by TCRdb to between 2017 and 2020). About the full investigation: Peripheral blood samples were taken at the time of initial diagnosis, prior to any treatment. A discovery cohort of roughly 100 patients, 43 with Graves' ophthalmopathy and about 60 with stable Graves' hyperthyroidism, was used to find distinguishing TCR V-J signatures. Prospective prediction of ophthalmopathy was tested in an independent validation cohort consisting of fewer than 20 hyperthyroidism patients and 17 patients who later progressed to ophthalmopathy. The 100 or so discovery patients were randomly divided into training and test sets at a 7:3 ratio. In addition, the study compared T-cell repertoires in thyroid tissue and in blood from roughly six Graves' hyperthyroidism patients. Following sampling, methimazole starting at 30 mg daily was given to hyperthyroidism patients, and high-dose intravenous methylprednisolone was given to ophthalmopathy patients. The paper describes TCR Vbeta CDR3 sequencing of roughly 130 peripheral blood samples, made up of 43 ophthalmopathy patients, roughly 75 hyperthyroidism patients and 17 progressor patients.

Worth noting for this clonotype: Its antigen has not been determined. Base qualities are not recorded, but no much larger clone differs from it by a single base.

Stable Graves' hyperthyroidism was defined as no progression to ophthalmopathy during 18 months of follow-up. Hyperthyroidism patients were aged 18 to 65 years and newly diagnosed, with disease duration of less than 2 months. Patients with uncontrolled infections, other autoimmune diseases, pregnancy or lactation were excluded. Clinical symptoms, serum thyroxine and TRAb, thyroid ultrasound, and orbital computed tomography formed the basis for the diagnoses. PBMCs were isolated from about 10 ml of fresh peripheral blood by Ficoll-Paque density gradient centrifugation. Trizol reagent was used to extract total RNA, and RNA quality was then checked on an Agilent 2100 Bioanalyzer. Study-level results and caveats: Most expanded thyroid clonotypes (frequency above 0.001) were also found in blood, which suggests that blood repertoires may mirror thyroid immune responses. In validation, the model predicted progression to ophthalmopathy with approximately 69% sensitivity and around 72% specificity, a median of about six months before onset. Sample size was not statistically predetermined, and blinding of investigators to group allocation was not performed. A 13 V-J signature model separated ophthalmopathy from stable hyperthyroidism, with approximately 86% sensitivity and 81.08% specificity in cross-validation and 80%/75% in testing.

The TCR beta CDR3 regions were amplified from the RNA transcripts. The first round of RT-PCR for the TCR CDR3 was performed with the HTBI primer set and the Qiagen OneStep RT-PCR kit. Libraries were constructed in a second round of multiplex PCR, after which size selection and purification were performed. Libraries were sequenced paired-end with 100 bp reads on an Illumina HiSeq2000. Turning to the authors' computational methods: SOAPnuke was used to process the raw data, removing reads that contained adapters or uncalled bases, had a mean Phred below 15, or lacked an exact match to the constant primer or identifier. High-quality paired reads were merged with COPE v1.2.5, and unique nucleotide sequences were defined as clonotypes. MiTCR v1.1 was used to align the clonotypes against IMGT TRBV, TRBD and TRBJ reference segments. Analysis was restricted to V-J combinations with a frequency above 0.0001, which covered roughly 99% of repertoires. A TCS score was defined as the ratio between F50 (clonal expansion) and ExV (chaos), using BLOSUM62-based TCRdist between CDR3 peptides within each V-J. Welch's t-statistics and random forest reduced fewer than 600 V-J features to 13, which were used in a naive Bayes classifier (R e1071). Thyroid-blood repertoire similarity was quantified with the Morisita-Horn index. TCRdb took the public reads, trimmed them with fastp at Q25, ran MiXCR for clone calling and kept in-frame beta chains. Duplicate CDR3 protein sequences are folded into a single record with the most common DNA and genes. For this entry, the V and J calls and clone size follow TCRdb and not the study's own pipeline. This sample gives over 700,000 distinct CDR3 sequences in total; approximately 40% of them show up just once. The top ten clonotypes cover around a third of the sample.

This TCR derives from a woman in her thirties or forties with Graves' hyperthyroidism. Sequencing was performed on blood.

CDR3 sequence: CALGQGTYEQYF. Here is the DNA: TGTGCCTTGGGACAGGGCACCTACGAGCAGTACTTC. The chain couples TRBV7-9 to TRBJ2-7; the central 9 bases match TRBD1. For CDR1 and CDR2, the germline V gene (reference sequence) lists SEHNR and FQNEAQ. V is cut back by 11 bases and J by 2 bases, with 4 bases in the junction unmatched. The CDR3, cysteine through phenylalanine, is 12 amino acids long. Only the CDR3 part of the read is kept: 36 bases, read in frame from the first base.